The rows below give T cell receptor beta chains drawn from one sample of a study of cytomegalovirus exposure and HLA in healthy donors. The repertoire was sequenced with immunoSEQ multiplex PCR; TCRdb's copy has only in-frame clones and lacks some. Among under 200,000 clones listed, approximately 80% were seen once. Sample: PBMCs. The receptors were gathered from a man between 18 and 35 years old in good health and CMV-seropositive. CDR3s include the opening cysteine and the closing phenylalanine or tryptophan. D genes are given only for firm matches. Where a row states a size, it is once, few, many or the class of an expanded clone; other rows omit it.

CDR3	DNA	D	size	J	V
CASSLNPAGYTGELFF	TGTGCCAGCAGCTTAAACCCCGCGGGATACACCGGGGAGCTGTTTTTT	-	-	TRBJ2-2	TRBV11-2
CASSSPTLRTGELFF	TGTGCCAGCAGTTCCCCAACGCTGAGGACCGGGGAGCTGTTTTTT	-	-	TRBJ2-2	TRBV6-6
CASSIEREKYNEQFF	TGTGCCAGTAGTATTGAGCGGGAGAAATACAATGAGCAGTTCTTC	TRBD2	-	TRBJ2-1	TRBV19
CASSSGTSGPYNEQFF	TGTGCCAGCAGCTCCGGGACTAGCGGACCCTACAATGAGCAGTTCTTC	TRBD2	-	TRBJ2-1	TRBV5-4
CASGGGRPGAQHF	TGTGCCAGCGGGGGGGGTAGGCCCGGGGCCCAGCATTTT	-	-	TRBJ1-5	TRBV2
CASSLPVRGNSYEQYF	TGTGCCAGCAGCTTGCCCGTCAGGGGGAACTCCTACGAGCAGTACTTC	TRBD1	-	TRBJ2-7	TRBV7-9
CASSQDSRTGAEEKLFF	TGCGCCAGCAGCCAAGATAGCCGGACAGGGGCTGAAGAAAAACTGTTTTTT	TRBD1	once	TRBJ1-4	TRBV4-1
CASSKGTGNQPQHF	TGCGCCAGCAGCAAAGGGACAGGAAATCAGCCCCAGCATTTT	TRBD1	-	TRBJ1-5	TRBV10-1
CSVGPNEQFF	TGCAGCGTTGGGCCCAATGAGCAGTTCTTC	-	-	TRBJ2-1	TRBV29-1
CASSLTGTGVRRDTQYF	TGTGCCAGCTCTCTTACCGGGACAGGGGTTCGCAGAGATACGCAGTATTTT	TRBD1	once	TRBJ2-3	TRBV18
CASSIVWASKETQYF	TGTGCCAGTAGTATAGTGTGGGCTAGCAAAGAGACCCAGTACTTC	-	few	TRBJ2-5	TRBV19
CASSLQPRAQNTIYF	TGTGCCAGCAGCCTCCAGCCCAGGGCTCAAAACACCATATATTTT	-	many	TRBJ1-3	TRBV7-8
CASSPGLTAGGTETQYF	TGTGCCAGCAGCCCCGGGTTGACAGCGGGAGGGACCGAGACCCAGTACTTC	TRBD2	-	TRBJ2-5	TRBV7-2
CASSEGLFGGTDTQYF	TGTGCCAGCAGTGAAGGTTTATTCGGGGGTACAGATACGCAGTATTTT	-	-	TRBJ2-3	TRBV6-1
CASSYYRGYEQYF	TGTGCCAGCAGTTACTACAGGGGCTACGAGCAGTACTTC	TRBD1	-	TRBJ2-7	TRBV6-6
CASSQVSSGGPDRETQYF	TGTGCCAGCAGCCAAGTTTCTAGCGGGGGGCCGGATAGGGAGACCCAGTACTTC	TRBD2	-	TRBJ2-5	TRBV4-2
CASSQVSLAGEQFF	TGTGCCAGCAGCCAAGTATCACTAGCGGGAGAGCAGTTCTTC	TRBD2	-	TRBJ2-1	TRBV14
CASRDGWVNTEAFF	TGTGCCAGCAGAGACGGGTGGGTGAACACTGAAGCTTTCTTT	-	-	TRBJ1-1	TRBV6-6
CASSSQVRVNTEAFF	TGTGCCAGCAGTTCGCAGGTTCGAGTTAACACTGAAGCTTTCTTT	-	-	TRBJ1-1	TRBV27
CASSLDPTRGPEAFF	TGCGCCAGCAGCTTGGATCCGACCAGGGGGCCTGAAGCTTTCTTT	TRBD1	-	TRBJ1-1	TRBV5-1
CASSLLMLAVNTGELFF	TGTGCCAGCAGCTTATTGATGCTAGCGGTTAACACCGGGGAGCTGTTTTTT	TRBD2	-	TRBJ2-2	TRBV11-2
CASSQASGFDKYNEQFF	TGTGCCAGCAGCCAAGCGAGCGGGTTCGACAAATACAATGAGCAGTTCTTC	-	few	TRBJ2-1	TRBV4-2
CASSFSPGETQYF	TGCGCCAGCAGTTTCAGTCCAGGGGAGACCCAGTACTTC	-	-	TRBJ2-5	TRBV5-1
CASSFRDSRYEQYF	TGTGCCAGTAGTTTCCGGGACTCCCGGTACGAGCAGTACTTC	-	-	TRBJ2-7	TRBV19
CASSWTGWDQPQHF	TGTGCCAGCAGCTGGACAGGGTGGGATCAGCCCCAGCATTTT	TRBD1	-	TRBJ1-5	TRBV6-1
CASSSQAAYQETQYF	TGTGCCAGCAGCAGTCAGGCAGCCTACCAAGAGACCCAGTACTTC	-	-	TRBJ2-5	TRBV7-2
CASSIGGQGLYGYTF	TGTGCCAGTAGTATAGGGGGACAGGGCCTCTATGGCTACACCTTC	TRBD1	-	TRBJ1-2	TRBV19
CASSSTGSLRSYEQYF	TGTGCCAGCAGTTCGACAGGGTCTCTCAGATCCTACGAGCAGTACTTC	TRBD1	-	TRBJ2-7	TRBV27
CASSLSYGYTF	TGTGCCAGCAGCCTATCGTATGGCTACACCTTC	-	-	TRBJ1-2	TRBV7-2